This T cell receptor beta chain was identified in a study of OX40 agonist ivuxolimab in advanced cancers. Study-wide points: Averaged across samples, CD8+ T cells carried more expanded clones than CD4+ did.

Germline-derived CDR1 and CDR2 are SEHNR and FQNEAQ (reference sequence). V lost 4 bases and J 5 bases, leaving 14 bases between the germline ends. The CDR3 has 14 amino acids. Profiling relied on immunoSEQ multiplex PCR, and the TCRdb table lists in-frame clones only, not all of them. The sample includes over 60,000 clones, roughly 80% of them seen just once. With regard to this clone: Its target is not known.

The receptor comes from an adult with an advanced solid tumor such as melanoma, head and neck, liver or kidney cancer. The sequencing used CD4+ or CD8+ T cells sorted from blood, collected in a trial of the OX40 agonist ivuxolimab. The chain joins TRBV7-9 to TRBJ2-5; possibly TRBD1 for D (5 bases). The CDR3 sequence is CASSYGAGWETQYF. The DNA for the CDR3 is TGTGCCAGCAGCTATGGGGCAGGCTGGGAGACCCAGTACTTC.